Listed below are T cell receptor beta chains from one sample, sequenced in a study of cytomegalovirus exposure and HLA in healthy donors. Profiled with immunoSEQ multiplex PCR; TCRdb holds only in-frame clones, not every one. The sample carries approximately 150,000 clones, 80% to 85% recorded once. The sample taken for sequencing was PBMCs. The receptor set was obtained from a man aged 25 to 40 in good health and CMV-seropositive. The CDR3 runs from the conserved cysteine through the conserved F or W. D genes are given only for firm matches. Expanded clones are given a class, and other clones once, few, many or no size at all.

clone_size,j_call,d_call,v_call,cdr3_nt,cdr3_aa
NA,TRBJ1-5,TRBD1,TRBV19,TGTGCCAGTAGATGGGCAGGGGGCAGGCAGCCCCAGCATTTT,CASRWAGGRQPQHF
NA,TRBJ2-7,NA,TRBV19,TGTGCCAGTAGCCGAGGCCCCGAGCAGTACTTC,CASSRGPEQYF
NA,TRBJ2-1,TRBD2,TRBV7-6,TGTGCCAGCAGCTTATGGACTAGCGGGGGGGCAAATGAGCAGTTCTTC,CASSLWTSGGANEQFF
NA,TRBJ2-1,TRBD2,TRBV6-1,TGTGCCAGCAGTGAATTGACGGGAGGGCCATATAATGAGCAGTTCTTC,CASSELTGGPYNEQFF
NA,TRBJ1-1,TRBD1,TRBV27,TGTGCCAGCAGCCGACAGGGGGCAGGGGGCACTGAAGCTTTCTTT,CASSRQGAGGTEAFF
NA,TRBJ1-3,TRBD1,TRBV5-4,TGTGCCAGCAGCTCTACCGGGACAGGGAGGGACACCATATATTTT,CASSSTGTGRDTIYF
NA,TRBJ2-2,TRBD2,TRBV6-5,TGTGCCAGCAGTCCGGGACTAGCCGGGGAGCTGTTTTTT,CASSPGLAGELFF
NA,TRBJ2-3,NA,TRBV6-4,TGTGCCAGCAGTGAGAGGGGGGGGCGTGAGTATACGCAGTATTTT,CASSERGGREYTQYF
NA,TRBJ1-5,TRBD1,TRBV19,TGTGCCAGTAGTATTTTTAGGGCAGGGGGCGATCAGCCCCAGCATTTT,CASSIFRAGGDQPQHF
NA,TRBJ2-2,TRBD2,TRBV6-1,TGTGCCAGCAGTGAAGGAGGGAGGGAAACCGGGGAGCTGTTTTTT,CASSEGGRETGELFF
NA,TRBJ2-5,TRBD1,TRBV29-1,TGCAGCGTTACAGGGGCTACGGGGGAGACCCAGTACTTC,CSVTGATGETQYF
NA,TRBJ1-1,TRBD1,TRBV7-9,TGTGCCAGCAGAAGTATGGGACAGGGGTGGAACACTGAAGCTTTCTTT,CASRSMGQGWNTEAFF
NA,TRBJ2-7,TRBD2,TRBV7-9,TGTGCCAGCAGCCGCAATAGCGGGGCCGCCTACGAGCAGTACTTC,CASSRNSGAAYEQYF
NA,TRBJ2-3,TRBD2,TRBV5-6,TGTGCCAGCAGCCAGAGACTAGCGGGAGGGCCAGATACGCAGTATTTT,CASSQRLAGGPDTQYF
NA,TRBJ2-1,NA,TRBV2,TGTGCCAGCAGTGGACTAGACAATGAGCAGTTCTTC,CASSGLDNEQFF
NA,TRBJ2-7,TRBD1,TRBV2,TGTGCCAGCTGCAATGGACAGGGGGGTAAAAACTACGAGCAGTACTTC,CASCNGQGGKNYEQYF
once,TRBJ2-3,NA,TRBV9,TGTGCCAGCAGCGTAGGGCCGGGGAGCACAGATACGCAGTATTTT,CASSVGPGSTDTQYF
NA,TRBJ2-3,TRBD1,TRBV2,TGTGCAGGGGGCGAGACGCAGTATTTT,CAGGETQYF
few,TRBJ1-1,NA,TRBV5-1,TGCGCCAGCAGCTTGACGGGAGACACTGAAGCTTTCTTT,CASSLTGDTEAFF
NA,TRBJ2-5,TRBD1,TRBV6-5,TGTGCCAGCAGGGGTGGACAGGGGACGGAGACCCAGTACTTC,CASRGGQGTETQYF
NA,TRBJ2-2,NA,TRBV5-6,TGTGCCAGCAGCCCCACCCCCGGGGTTCTCACCGGGGAGCTGTTTTTT,CASSPTPGVLTGELFF
NA,TRBJ1-3,TRBD1,TRBV7-9,TGTGCCAGCAGCTCAGACAGGGCTAGCTCTGGAAACACCATATATTTT,CASSSDRASSGNTIYF
NA,TRBJ1-1,NA,TRBV7-6,TGTGCCAGCAGCTCAGGGCCGAACACTGAAGCTTTCTTT,CASSSGPNTEAFF
few,TRBJ2-3,NA,TRBV18,TGTGCCAGCTCACTGAACTCCCCTGGGGGGGGGCCAGATACGCAGTATTTT,CASSLNSPGGGPDTQYF
once,TRBJ1-4,NA,TRBV30,TGTGCCTGGACCCCTACAATGGCGGGGAAACTGTTTTTT,CAWTPTMAGKLFF
NA,TRBJ2-3,TRBD1,TRBV5-4,TGTGCCAGCGGCGGACAGGGGGCTGGCACAGATACGCAGTATTTT,CASGGQGAGTDTQYF
few,TRBJ2-2,TRBD2,TRBV19,TGTGCCAGTAGGGGACTAGCGGGGGCCCCCACCGGGGAGCTGTTTTTT,CASRGLAGAPTGELFF
NA,TRBJ1-6,NA,TRBV7-2,TGTGCCAGCAGCTTAGAAATCTCGAGGGATTCACCCCTCCACTTT,CASSLEISRDSPLHF
NA,TRBJ1-6,NA,TRBV5-4,TGTGCCAGCAGCTTGGTGGCAGGAAATTCACCCCTCCATTTT,CASSLVAGNSPLHF
NA,TRBJ2-1,TRBD1,TRBV7-9,TGTGCCAGCAGCTTAGGACAGGGGGGCAATGAGCAGTTCTTC,CASSLGQGGNEQFF
NA,TRBJ2-2,TRBD1,TRBV5-6,TGTGCCAGCAGCTCCGGGACAGGGCGGGTCACCGGGGAGCTGTTTTTT,CASSSGTGRVTGELFF
NA,TRBJ2-7,TRBD1,TRBV28,TGTGCCAGCAGTCCCGGGGGGACAGGGGGGCATTCCTACGAGCAGTACTTC,CASSPGGTGGHSYEQYF
NA,TRBJ2-7,NA,TRBV5-4,TGTGCCAGCAGCTCTTCGGGGTGGGACGAGCAGTACTTC,CASSSSGWDEQYF
NA,TRBJ2-1,TRBD2,TRBV5-1,TGCGCCAGCAGCTTGGGAGTAGCGGGAGGGTACAATGAGCAGTTCTTC,CASSLGVAGGYNEQFF
few,TRBJ1-4,NA,TRBV6-1,TGTGCCACCCAGGGACAAGAGGCGACTAATGAAAAACTGTTTTTT,CATQGQEATNEKLFF
NA,TRBJ2-6,NA,TRBV15,TGTGCCACCAGCCCCCAGGTCTCTGGGGCCAACGTCCTGACTTTC,CATSPQVSGANVLTF
NA,TRBJ1-1,NA,TRBV2,TGTGCCAGCAGTGAGGCTAAATGGGGAGCAGTGAACACTGAAGCTTTCTTT,CASSEAKWGAVNTEAFF
NA,TRBJ2-1,NA,TRBV5-1,TGCGCCAGCAGCGTCGACGGGAGCTCCTACAATGAGCAGTTCTTC,CASSVDGSSYNEQFF
NA,TRBJ2-7,NA,TRBV18,TGTGCCAGCTCTCCCTTGCCGCCAACCGGGTCCTCTCGATTTGAGCAGTACTTC,CASSPLPPTGSSRFEQYF
NA,TRBJ1-1,NA,TRBV6-4,TGTGCCAGCAGTGACTCCGGGGGAGGGACCACTGAAGCTTTCTTT,CASSDSGGGTTEAFF
few,TRBJ2-7,NA,TRBV7-9,TGTGCCAGCAGCTCATCCAGCTACGAGCAGTACTTC,CASSSSSYEQYF
NA,TRBJ2-1,NA,TRBV28,TGTGCCAGCAGCGGGCAGCGGGACAATGAGCAGTTCTTC,CASSGQRDNEQFF
NA,TRBJ1-1,NA,TRBV7-9,TGTGCCAGCAGCTTAGGCAGGGGCAACACTGAAGCTTTCTTT,CASSLGRGNTEAFF
NA,TRBJ2-7,NA,TRBV15,TGTGCCACCTCCCAGGGTTTCGCCTACGAGCAGTACTTC,CATSQGFAYEQYF
NA,TRBJ2-7,TRBD2,TRBV7-2,TGTGCCAGCAGCAGCGGGAGGGTGGCCTACGAGCAGTACTTC,CASSSGRVAYEQYF
NA,TRBJ2-5,NA,TRBV7-9,TGTGCCAGCCGCCCCCTCGCCAGGGGGGAAGAGACCCAGTACTTC,CASRPLARGEETQYF
NA,TRBJ1-1,NA,TRBV9,TGTGCCAGCAGCGTAGCGTTGGAGGGGATAGCTTTCTTT,CASSVALEGIAFF
NA,TRBJ2-1,TRBD2,TRBV9,TGTGCCAGCAGCGTAGAGGGACTAGCGGGAGAGTTCTTC,CASSVEGLAGEFF
NA,TRBJ2-3,NA,TRBV6-6,TGTGCCAGCAGTTATCGGAGCACAGATACGCAGTATTTT,CASSYRSTDTQYF
NA,TRBJ2-7,TRBD1,TRBV28,TGTGCCAGCAGTCCGGGGACAGAGATCTACGAGCAGTACTTC,CASSPGTEIYEQYF
NA,TRBJ1-2,TRBD1,TRBV7-9,TGTGCCAGCAGCGGCGGGACAGGCGCTGGCTACACCTTC,CASSGGTGAGYTF
NA,TRBJ2-7,TRBD1,TRBV28,TGTGCCAGCAGCAAGGACAGGGGTTACGAGCAGTACTTC,CASSKDRGYEQYF
NA,TRBJ1-1,NA,TRBV30,TGTGCCTGGAGATCTTCCCTGAACACTGAAGCTTTCTTT,CAWRSSLNTEAFF
NA,TRBJ1-2,NA,TRBV7-9,TGTGCCAGCAGCCCTCTTCAGTATGGCTACACCTTC,CASSPLQYGYTF
once,TRBJ2-1,TRBD2,TRBV27,TGTGCCAGCAGTTCTGACACCTCTAGCGGGGGGGACGATGAGCAGTTCTTC,CASSSDTSSGGDDEQFF
NA,TRBJ2-1,NA,TRBV25-1,TGTGCCAGCAGTGCGAGGTTGGGTGAGCAGTTCTTC,CASSARLGEQFF
NA,TRBJ2-3,NA,TRBV19,TGTGCCAGTTCCAGGACAGAGGCTCACACAGATACGCAGTATTTT,CASSRTEAHTDTQYF
NA,TRBJ1-5,NA,TRBV6-5,TGTGCCAGCAGTTACTCATCGGGGGACTATCAGCCCCAGCATTTT,CASSYSSGDYQPQHF
NA,TRBJ2-3,NA,TRBV13,TGTGCCAGCAGCCCCCGACAGAATGGGCAGTATTTT,CASSPRQNGQYF